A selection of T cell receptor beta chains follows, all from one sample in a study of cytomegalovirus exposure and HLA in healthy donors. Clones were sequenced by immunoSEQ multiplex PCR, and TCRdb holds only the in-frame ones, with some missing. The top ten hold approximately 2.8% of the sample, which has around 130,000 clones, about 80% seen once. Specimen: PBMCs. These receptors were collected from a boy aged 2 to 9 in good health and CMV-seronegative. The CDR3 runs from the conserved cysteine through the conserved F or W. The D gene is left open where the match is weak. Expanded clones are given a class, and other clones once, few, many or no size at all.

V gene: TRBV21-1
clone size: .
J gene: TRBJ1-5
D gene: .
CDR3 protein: CASPNGAQHF
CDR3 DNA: TGTGCCAGCCCAAACGGAGCCCAGCATTTT

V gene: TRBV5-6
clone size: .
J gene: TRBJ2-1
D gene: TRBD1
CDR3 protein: CASSLPDRGVNEQFF
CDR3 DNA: TGTGCCAGCAGCTTGCCGGACAGGGGAGTCAATGAGCAGTTCTTC

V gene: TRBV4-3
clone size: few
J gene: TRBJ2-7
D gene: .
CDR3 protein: CASSQALMDSSYEQYF
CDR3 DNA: TGCGCCAGCAGCCAAGCCCTAATGGACAGTTCCTACGAGCAGTACTTC

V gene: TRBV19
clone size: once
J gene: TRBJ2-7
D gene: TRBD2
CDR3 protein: CASSMGGVSYEQYF
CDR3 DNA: TGTGCCAGTAGTATGGGAGGGGTTTCCTACGAGCAGTACTTC

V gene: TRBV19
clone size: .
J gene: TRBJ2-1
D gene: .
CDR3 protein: CASSPRRPIVDEQFF
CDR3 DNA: TGTGCCAGTAGTCCCCGGAGACCGATAGTGGATGAGCAGTTCTTC

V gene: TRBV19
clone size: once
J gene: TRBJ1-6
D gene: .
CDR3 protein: CASSMVLKRSSYNSPLHF
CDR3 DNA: TGTGCCAGTAGTATGGTGTTGAAGAGGAGCTCCTATAATTCACCCCTCCACTTT

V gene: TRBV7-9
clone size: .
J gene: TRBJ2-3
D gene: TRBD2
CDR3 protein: CSSSLRVAGGRGADTQYF
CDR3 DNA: TGTTCCAGCAGCTTAAGGGTAGCGGGAGGCCGTGGGGCAGATACGCAGTATTTT

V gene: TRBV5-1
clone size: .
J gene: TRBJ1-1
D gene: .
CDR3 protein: CASSSSPQKNTEAFF
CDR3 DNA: TGCGCCAGCAGCTCTTCCCCGCAGAAGAACACTGAAGCTTTCTTT

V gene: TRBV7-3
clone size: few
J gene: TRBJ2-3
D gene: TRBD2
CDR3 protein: CASSSHPGRGEDTQYF
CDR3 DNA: TGTGCCAGCAGCTCGCACCCGGGGCGGGGGGAGGATACGCAGTATTTT

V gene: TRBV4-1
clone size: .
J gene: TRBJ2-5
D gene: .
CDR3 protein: CASSQQLWEWKTQYF
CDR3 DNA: TGCGCCAGCAGCCAGCAGCTCTGGGAGTGGAAGACCCAGTACTTC

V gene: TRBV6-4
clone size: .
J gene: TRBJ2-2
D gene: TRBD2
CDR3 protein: CASSVSGGNTGELFF
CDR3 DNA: TGTGCCAGCAGTGTCAGCGGGGGGAACACCGGGGAGCTGTTTTTT

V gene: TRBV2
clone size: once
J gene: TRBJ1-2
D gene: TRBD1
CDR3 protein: CASKGAGADPNYGYTF
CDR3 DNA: TGTGCCAGCAAGGGGGCAGGGGCAGATCCTAACTATGGCTACACCTTC

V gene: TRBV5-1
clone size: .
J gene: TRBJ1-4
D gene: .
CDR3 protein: CASSFFSTGEKLFF
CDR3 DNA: TGCGCCAGCAGCTTTTTCTCGACGGGGGAAAAACTGTTTTTT

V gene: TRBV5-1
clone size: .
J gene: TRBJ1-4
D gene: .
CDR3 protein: CASSLVGTREEKLFF
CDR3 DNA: TGCGCCAGCAGCTTGGTTGGGACTAGGGAAGAAAAACTGTTTTTT

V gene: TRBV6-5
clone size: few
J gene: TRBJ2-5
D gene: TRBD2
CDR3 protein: CASSGLRGGQETQYF
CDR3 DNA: TGTGCCAGCAGTGGGTTGCGGGGGGGCCAAGAGACCCAGTACTTC

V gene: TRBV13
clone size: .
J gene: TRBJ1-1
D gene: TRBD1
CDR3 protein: CASGSDQGARNTEAFF
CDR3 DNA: TGTGCCAGCGGTTCTGACCAGGGGGCGCGGAACACTGAAGCTTTCTTT

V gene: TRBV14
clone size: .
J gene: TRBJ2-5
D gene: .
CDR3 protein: CASSQEIGDQETQYF
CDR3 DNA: TGTGCCAGCAGCCAAGAAATAGGGGACCAAGAGACCCAGTACTTC

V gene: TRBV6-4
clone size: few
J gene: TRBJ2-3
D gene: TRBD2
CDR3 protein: CASSAVAGGPTDTQYF
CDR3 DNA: TGTGCCAGCAGCGCGGTAGCGGGAGGACCCACAGATACGCAGTATTTT

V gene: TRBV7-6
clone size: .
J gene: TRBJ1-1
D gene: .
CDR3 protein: CASRLQGARNTEAFF
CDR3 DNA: TGTGCCAGCAGACTGCAGGGTGCAAGGAACACTGAAGCTTTCTTT

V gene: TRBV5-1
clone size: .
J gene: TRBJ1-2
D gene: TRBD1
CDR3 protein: CASSPAGQGYGYTF
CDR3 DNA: TGCGCCAGCAGCCCCGCGGGACAGGGGTATGGCTACACCTTC

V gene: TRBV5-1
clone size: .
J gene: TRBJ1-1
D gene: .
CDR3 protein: CASSQTTGNIEAFF
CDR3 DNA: TGCGCCAGCAGCCAGACGACGGGGAACATTGAAGCTTTCTTT

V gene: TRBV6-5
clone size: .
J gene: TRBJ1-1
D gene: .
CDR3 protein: CASSYLGAEAFF
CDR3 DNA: TGTGCCAGCAGCTACCTAGGGGCTGAAGCTTTCTTT

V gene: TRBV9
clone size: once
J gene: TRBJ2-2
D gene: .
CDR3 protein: CASTPSAGLNSGELFF
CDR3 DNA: TGTGCCAGCACCCCGAGCGCAGGGTTGAACTCCGGGGAGCTGTTTTTT

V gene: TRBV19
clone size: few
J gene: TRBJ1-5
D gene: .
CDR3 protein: CASSALRIARDQPQHF
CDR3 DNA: TGTGCCAGTAGCGCACTGCGGATAGCCAGAGATCAGCCCCAGCATTTT

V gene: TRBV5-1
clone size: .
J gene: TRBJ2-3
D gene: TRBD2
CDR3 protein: CASSFSGGTDTQYF
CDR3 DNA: TGCGCCAGCAGCTTCAGCGGGGGCACAGATACGCAGTATTTT

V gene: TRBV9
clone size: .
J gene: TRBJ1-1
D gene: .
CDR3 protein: CASSTTRDTEAFF
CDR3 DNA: TGTGCCAGCAGCACCACTAGGGACACTGAAGCTTTCTTT

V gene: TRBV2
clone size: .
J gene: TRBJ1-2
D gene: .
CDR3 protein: CASSERQNYGYTF
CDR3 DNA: TGTGCCAGCAGTGAACGTCAGAACTATGGCTACACCTTC

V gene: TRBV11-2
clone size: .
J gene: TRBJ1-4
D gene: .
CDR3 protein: CASSSWGRQTNEKLFF
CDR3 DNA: TGTGCCAGCAGCTCCTGGGGGAGGCAAACTAATGAAAAACTGTTTTTT

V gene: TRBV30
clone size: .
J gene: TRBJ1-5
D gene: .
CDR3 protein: CAWSASNQPQHF
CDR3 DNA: TGTGCCTGGAGTGCGAGCAATCAGCCCCAGCATTTT

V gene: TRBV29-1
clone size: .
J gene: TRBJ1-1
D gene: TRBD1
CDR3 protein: CSVARQGGEAFF
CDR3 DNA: TGCAGCGTCGCCAGACAGGGGGGTGAAGCTTTCTTT

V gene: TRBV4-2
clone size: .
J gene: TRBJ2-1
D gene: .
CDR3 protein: CASSQDFGYNEQFF
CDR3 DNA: TGTGCCAGCAGCCAAGATTTCGGGTACAATGAGCAGTTCTTC

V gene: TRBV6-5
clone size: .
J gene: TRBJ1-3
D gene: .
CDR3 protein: CASSYSASGVGNTIYF
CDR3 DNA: TGTGCCAGCAGTTACTCCGCCTCAGGGGTTGGAAACACCATATATTTT

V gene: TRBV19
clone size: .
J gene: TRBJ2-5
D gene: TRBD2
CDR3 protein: CASSGREGRETQYF
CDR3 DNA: TGTGCCAGTAGTGGGCGGGAGGGCAGAGAGACCCAGTACTTC

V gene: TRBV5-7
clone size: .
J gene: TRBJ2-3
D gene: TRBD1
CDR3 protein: CASSVGTGGQDTQYF
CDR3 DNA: TGTGCCAGCAGCGTCGGGACAGGGGGTCAAGATACGCAGTATTTT

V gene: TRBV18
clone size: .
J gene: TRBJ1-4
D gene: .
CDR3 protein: CASSPRGGVTNEKLFF
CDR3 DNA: TGTGCCAGCTCACCTCGGGGGGGTGTCACTAATGAAAAACTGTTTTTT

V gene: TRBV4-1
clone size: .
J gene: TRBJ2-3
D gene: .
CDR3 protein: CASSQAVSNTQYF
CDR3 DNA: TGCGCCAGCAGCCAAGCGGTTTCCAATACGCAGTATTTT

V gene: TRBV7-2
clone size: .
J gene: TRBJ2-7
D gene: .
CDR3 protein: CASSAGFYEQYF
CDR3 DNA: TGTGCCAGCAGCGCAGGCTTCTACGAGCAGTACTTC

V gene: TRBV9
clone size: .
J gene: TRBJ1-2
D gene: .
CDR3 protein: CASSLRENYGYTF
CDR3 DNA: TGTGCCAGCAGCCTTAGAGAGAACTATGGCTACACCTTC

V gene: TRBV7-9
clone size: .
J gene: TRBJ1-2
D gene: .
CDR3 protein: CSSSFPRRQDSSYGYTF
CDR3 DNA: TGTTCCAGCAGCTTTCCAAGGAGACAGGACTCCTCCTATGGCTACACCTTC

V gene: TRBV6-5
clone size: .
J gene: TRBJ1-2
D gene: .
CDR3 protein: CASSYFKGTSYGYTF
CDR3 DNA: TGTGCCAGCAGTTACTTTAAAGGGACTTCGTATGGCTACACCTTC

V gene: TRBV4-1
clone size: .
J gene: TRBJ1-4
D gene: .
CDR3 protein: CASSQTRGEKLFF
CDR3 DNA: TGCGCCAGCAGCCAGACCAGAGGTGAAAAACTGTTTTTT

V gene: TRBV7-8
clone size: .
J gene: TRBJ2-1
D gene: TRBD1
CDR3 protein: CASTRRRWQRGLVPTPFF
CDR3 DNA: TGTGCCAGCACCCGCCGCCGCTGGCAGAGGGGGCTCGTCCCCACACCGTTCTTC

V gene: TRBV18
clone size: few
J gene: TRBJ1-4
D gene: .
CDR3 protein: CASSPGRNNEKLFF
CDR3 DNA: TGTGCCAGCTCACCAGGCAGGAATAATGAAAAACTGTTTTTT

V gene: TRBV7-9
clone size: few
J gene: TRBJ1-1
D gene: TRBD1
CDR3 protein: CASSSDRAMTTEAFF
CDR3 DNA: TGTGCCAGCAGCTCCGACAGGGCCATGACGACTGAAGCTTTCTTT

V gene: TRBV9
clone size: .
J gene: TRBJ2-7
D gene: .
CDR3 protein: CASSSKTGGRTYEQYF
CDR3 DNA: TGTGCCAGCAGCTCGAAGACCGGGGGAAGAACCTACGAGCAGTACTTC